This TCR beta chain is from a study of cytomegalovirus exposure and HLA in healthy donors (dated by TCRdb to the late 2010s). Study-level background: In an earlier analysis of about 560 of the donors, under 300 Gb of sequence data and roughly 100 million unique TCR beta sequences from about 179 million T cells were reported. In addition to the first cohort of 666 subjects, a separate validation cohort of approximately 110 different subjects was used. Every discovery cohort repertoire had been produced on one sequencing platform. A later genetic analysis used genome-wide SNP genotypes for about 60% of the roughly 700 donors, treating that subset as a discovery cohort. To predict cytomegalovirus infection status, the study combined high-throughput TCR immunosequencing, statistical association of individual TCRs with disease status, and machine learning. To study patterns of TCR occurrence, a later analysis re-analyzed previously published TCR beta repertoires from under 750 donors and added high-resolution HLA genotyping. Both class I and class II loci were covered by HLA typing, at four-digit resolution. Donor age, sex, ethnicity and CMV serostatus were compiled together with the repertoire data. Across about 380 genotyped donors of the cohort, an average of roughly 250,000 unique TCR beta nucleotide sequences per donor were sequenced, and 15% to 20% of those sequences were non-productive. Of the 398 genotyped donors, around 81% fell in the genetic ancestry cluster associated with self-reported Caucasian donors. Using immunosequencing, the study profiled T cell repertoires from approximately 700 subjects and related those repertoires to cytomegalovirus serostatus. In an earlier analysis of over 550 of the donors, high-throughput TCR beta sequencing was used to judge whether each TCR beta V gene segment behaved as functional or pseudogenic. The aim of the study was to test whether cataloging public T cell receptors could identify signatures of past pathogen exposure. The later analysis used no new phenotypic data to find candidate immune exposures, relying instead on TCR beta sequences and their occurrence across donors. Roughly 310 gigabases of sequencing data and approximately 85 million unique TCR sequences were included in an early release covering 550 to 650 HLA-typed donors. The number of typed donors differed by locus: 629-630 for A, B, C, DRB1 and DQB1; 522 for DQA1; some 610 for DPA1; and about 450 for DPB1. A few DR-DQ haplotypes were treated as single units for association and clustering because of strong linkage in the cohort. The study at large found these results: Broadly in line with IMGT annotations, most TCR beta V segments showed up in productive rearrangements about 87% or about 30% of the time in an earlier analysis of approximately 600 of the donors. Presence/absence analyses assumed roughly uniform sequencing depth across donors, an assumption that may not hold. A later analysis reported that several top co-occurrence clusters appeared linked to parvovirus B19, influenza, CMV and Epstein-Barr virus. A group of highly shared sequence variants was considered likely to be a technical artifact of the sequencing pipeline. Linkage disequilibrium might explain the correlated functional status among segregating V segments, but an unknown experimental factor could not be ruled out. Compared with the roughly 700-donor mean, donors in an Asian-associated ancestry cluster had fewer N-insertions in productive TCRs, according to a later genetic analysis. In a later analysis, 16,951 TCR beta sequences were associated with specific HLA alleles at a false discovery rate of 0.05. A later genetic analysis associated a missense DCLRE1C variant with V-gene and J-gene trimming of TCR beta chains, and an independent cohort replicated the association. The authors suggested that the approach could potentially be extended to other disease states and immunological phenotypes. For the cohort, immune exposure information was limited to CMV serostatus. Because HLA typing was missing for some donors at each locus, association tests included only the typed subset. In the study, around 150 TCR beta chains were listed as associated with cytomegalovirus. In this cohort, only TCR beta chains were sequenced, and detectable features were limited by the absence of alpha or paired-chain data. Strong co-occurrence of HLA alleles, especially DR and DQ, made assigning TCR associations to individual alleles difficult. Most CMV-associated TCR beta chains appeared to be HLA-restricted in a later analysis, and the HLA associations seemed to be driven largely by CMV exposure. Some IMGT-functional V segments, including TRBV6-2 and TRBV6-3, could not be told apart with the 87-base-pair reads, so those segments were excluded. In vitro tests confirmed that a few of the cytomegalovirus-associated TCR beta chains recognize cytomegalovirus antigens. A later analysis found that TCR association rates varied across HLA loci, with DRB1 alleles showing the most associated TCRs and HLA-C alleles the fewest. Because counts were too low, some 17 rarely observed V segments, including chromosome 9 orphons, were left out of the earlier analysis of over 550 of the donors. A further reported finding was that TCR beta sequences accurately predicted the HLA-A and HLA-B alleles for most subjects in the first cohort. Most TCR sequences were observed very rarely across donors, whereas some public TCRs were present in many individuals. A later analysis found that HLA-associated TCR beta chains were more clonally expanded and had lower generation probabilities than equally common non-associated chains. Cytomegalovirus status was reported to be diagnosed by the classifier with high specificity and sensitivity in both the original and validation cohorts.

In total, roughly 710 healthy bone marrow donors made up the cohort. All cohort members were sampled while nominally healthy, although unrecorded immune exposures were likely present. The donor was CMV seropositive and belonged to the group of 250 to 300 seropositive cohort members. Each donor provided a peripheral blood sample, and peripheral blood mononuclear cells were used for TCR beta sequencing. Genomic DNA was extracted from the blood cell samples with the Qiagen DNeasy Blood Extraction Kit. There are 13 amino acids in the CDR3, from cysteine to phenylalanine inclusive. The only DNA kept is the CDR3, 39 bases in frame from the first base. The germline V gene gives CDR1 as SQVTM and CDR2 as ANQGSEA. Unmatched junction bases come to 9, with V trimmed by 7 bases and J by 5 bases. Preparation of the library involved the immunoSEQ multiplex PCR assay. The multiplex PCR relied on a mix of 60 forward primers for TCR Vbeta segments and 13 reverse primers for TCR Jbeta segments. A multiplex PCR assay on genomic DNA amplified the CDR3 region of rearranged TCR beta genes. The Illumina HiSeq System was used to sequence the amplified TCR beta libraries as 87-base-pair reads. As for how the authors treated the data: A later analysis tallied tens of millions of unique TCR beta chains across the 610 or so repertoires, and approximately 12 million of those chains were shared by two or more donors. A nearest-neighbor algorithm error-corrected the raw reads and collapsed the reads into unique sequences, merging closely related sequences to remove PCR and sequencing errors. V, D and J gene segments were assigned by aligning CDR3 sequences to IMGT reference sequences. Each retained sequence needed at least a six-nucleotide match to both a V gene segment and a J gene segment. Rearrangements were called productive when the CDR3 lacked stop codons and stayed in frame with V and J; all others were non-productive. Following IMGT convention, CDR3 was defined as the stretch from the second conserved V-encoded cysteine up to the conserved J-encoded phenylalanine. The earlier analysis of 587 of the donors excluded any sequence lacking an unambiguous match to a single V gene segment. In an earlier analysis of almost 600 of the donors, a V segment was called functional when productive rearrangements were above 56.7%, and segregating when the standard deviation between donors exceeded 5%. A statistical classification framework was built for diagnosing cytomegalovirus status from the catalog of TCR beta chain sequences. V and J gene assignment, in a later analysis, came from comparing TCR nucleotide sequences with IMGT/GENE-DB human TR gene sequences. Using the TCRdist pipeline, a later analysis assigned CDR3 sequences along with most-parsimonious VDJ recombination scenarios. In a later analysis, each TCR beta chain was defined by its CDR3 amino acid sequence together with its V-gene family, and reads without a unique V-gene family were excluded. To address suspected cross-contamination and a sequencing artifact, a later analysis removed some 620 highly shared, low-generation-probability nucleotide sequences. In a later analysis, a clonal expansion index for each public chain was calculated from normalized within-repertoire ranks of inferred template counts. In a later analysis, generation probabilities were computed using a VDJ recombination model fitted to out-of-frame rearrangements, and the results were checked against IGoR. In a later analysis, hypergeometric tests were used to score TCR-TCR, TCR-HLA and TCR-CMV co-occurrence, with a repertoire-size bias correction applied to TCR pairs. A later analysis estimated false discovery rates by permuting HLA or CMV assignments 20 times. In a later analysis, co-occurring TCRs were grouped with DBSCAN, and TCRdist sequence similarity was added when clustering was performed within HLA-allele-positive subsets. Co-occurrence clustering excluded repertoires with fewer than 30,000 or more than 120,000 public chains, plus five with anomalous nucleotide sharing. The immuneACCESS repertoire file appears here via TCRdb, limited to in-frame rearrangements. These files lack a portion of the clones; in checked studies, under half of the deficit traces to unresolved V genes, and the cause of the others is not known. V and J calls plus clone size are reproduced from that table; the DNA served to infer D and trimming. The sample has fewer than 200,000 clones on record, over 70% of them singletons. In total, the top ten clones hold roughly 9.7% of the sample.

With respect to this clone: The antigen it binds to is not known. The record has no base qualities; no much larger clone is one base away.

The clonotype was recovered from a man aged 18 to 29 in good health and CMV-seropositive. The sequenced sample consisted of PBMCs. The chain was built from TRBV29-1 and TRBJ2-3; TRBD1 agrees with 7 junctional bases. The sequence in DNA is TGCAGCGGAGGACAGGCTGGGGGAGATACGCAGTATTTT. Its translation reads: CSGGQAGGDTQYF.